Sequencing of this T cell receptor beta chain was carried out in a study of identical twins. Broader study findings: Insertions were fewer in abundant cord blood beta clonotypes, whereas memory repertoires showed none of this pattern.

The V and J ends lost 0 bases and 6 bases respectively, with 8 bases between them. The CDR3 covers 12 residues. Per germline, CDR1 DFQATT and CDR2 SNEGSKA (reference sequence). This clonotype was counted a few times. Its matching antigen is unknown. cDNA molecules carried unique molecular identifiers, and template switching added a universal primer site. TCRdb recomputed calls from the 5' RACE reads with MiXCR, one row per CDR3 protein. The sample yields some 500,000 distinct CDR3 sequences, under 25% seen once. The same specimen was also included in a second study, on T cells expressing NK-cell markers. That investigation notes: Cells sorted as CD3+CD56+NKG2C+, CD3+CD56+NKG2C- and CD3+CD56-NKG2C+ T cells supplied the TCR beta repertoires. One of eight sequenced donors was HCMV-seronegative; the other seven were seropositive.

The chain links TRBV20-1 to TRBJ1-1; D ambiguous. The clonotype comes from a woman in her late teens or twenties in good health. The source material was CD4+ T cells sorted from blood. CDR3 region: CSARDTAAEAFF. DNA for the CDR3: TGCAGTGCTAGAGATACGGCGGCTGAAGCTTTCTTT.